This T cell receptor (beta chain) stems from a study of early T cells in non-severe SARS-CoV-2 infection. Study details: Sequencing of unsorted whole blood was done on bulk RNA, leaving chains unpaired. Study outcomes and limitations: Matching against VDJdb likely underestimated virus-specific expansions, favoring anti-spike CD8.

The CDR3 covers 15 residues. The germline V gene encodes CDR1 MNHEY and CDR2 SVGEGT. V was pared by 2 bases and J by 4 bases, with 14 bases between. Unique molecular identifiers were added to individual cDNA molecules. TCRdb re-derived calls from the 5' RACE reads in MiXCR, one entry per CDR3 protein. The sample carries fewer than 40,000 distinct CDR3 sequences, roughly 5.7% recorded once. This clonotype showed up many times. Its antigen is not identified. The sample consisted of whole blood. The V gene is TRBV6-2 or TRBV6-3, the J gene TRBJ2-5; D unresolved. This clonotype originated in an adult who was a healthcare worker with PCR-confirmed SARS-CoV-2 infection or an uninfected control (not recorded which). CDR3 nucleotide sequence: TGTGCCAGCAGTTACGGAGTGGTCGGTAGAGAGACCCAGTACTTC. This codes for CASSYGVVGRETQYF.